The present entry profiles one TCR beta chain with its context. Its specificity is unknown. This sample is drawn from a study of shared clonotypes between healthy human individuals. Overall study findings and caveats: Non-shared clonotypes showed lower generation probabilities than clonotypes common to all four donors. Since donors were few, the genetic and exposure-history diversity represented was limited. At large depth, rarefaction still showed sorted-subset sequencing to be incomplete.

In the authors' methods: ImmunoSEQ output held junction-only sequences without quality scores, so filtering differed. Generated by immunoSEQ multiplex PCR, the TCRdb table keeps only in-frame clones and is missing some. The V and J calls and the clone size are those of that table, but D and trimming were determined from the DNA. The sample includes about 580,000 clones, 95% to 98% seen only once; the top ten take 0.3%. As defined, naive CD8 cells were CD45RO-negative and positively selected for CCR7, with terminally differentiated effector memory CD45RA+ cells excluded. What was sequenced was naive CD8+ T cells sorted from blood. This TCR came from a man younger than 45 in good health.

CDR3 in amino acids: CASSLAWTVNEQFF. CDR3 DNA sequence: TGTGCCAGCAGCTTGGCCTGGACAGTTAATGAGCAGTTCTTC. The chain links TRBV5-5 to TRBJ2-1; a weak D match, TRBD1 (6 bases). The germline gives CDR1 SGHKS, CDR2 YYEKEE (reference sequence). This CDR3 spans 14 amino acids. Trimming stripped 0 bases from V and 7 bases from J, with 11 bases between. Full variable domain (remainder filled in from reference TRBV5-5 and TRBJ2-1): DAGVTQSPTHLIKTRGQQVTLRCSPISGHKSVSWYQQVLGQGPQFIFQYYEKEERGRGNFPDRFSARQFPNYSSELNVNALLLGDSALYLCASSLAWTVNEQFFGPGTRLTVL.